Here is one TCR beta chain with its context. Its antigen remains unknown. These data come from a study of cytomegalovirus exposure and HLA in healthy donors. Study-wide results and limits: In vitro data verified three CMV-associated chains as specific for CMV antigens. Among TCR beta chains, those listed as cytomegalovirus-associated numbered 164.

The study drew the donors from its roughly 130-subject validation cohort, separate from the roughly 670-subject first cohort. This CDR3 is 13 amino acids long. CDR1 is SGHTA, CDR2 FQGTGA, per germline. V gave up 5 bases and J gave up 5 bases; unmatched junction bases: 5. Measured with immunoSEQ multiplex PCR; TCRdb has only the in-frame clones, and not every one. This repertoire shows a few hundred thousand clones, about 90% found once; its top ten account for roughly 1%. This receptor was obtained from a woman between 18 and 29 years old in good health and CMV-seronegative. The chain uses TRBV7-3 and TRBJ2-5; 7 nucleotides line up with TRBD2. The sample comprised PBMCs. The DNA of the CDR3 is TGTGCCAGCAGCCCCGCGGGAGTGGAGACCCAGTACTTC. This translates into CASSPAGVETQYF.